This T cell receptor (beta chain) was documented in a study of T-cell memory formation after mild COVID-19. In the study overall: Clusters were largely donor specific. Whole-study results and caveats: Day 15 to 85 contracting clones showed balanced CD4/CD8; later expanders leaned CD4+.

In TCRdb, the 5' RACE reads were re-called with MiXCR into one record per CDR3 protein. The table has hundreds of thousands of distinct CDR3 sequences, roughly 21% seen once. This clonotype was counted between two and nine times. Its specificity is unknown. Per the germline V gene, CDR1 is SGHVS and CDR2 is FNYEAQ. This CDR3 spans 15 amino acids. V lost 5 bases to trimming and J lost 1 base; unmatched junction nucleotides: 6. This TCR came from an adult woman who had mild COVID-19 (a few samples of this study predate the infection). Cell type and time point are not known. The specimen sequenced was PBMCs or a T cell subset sorted from them (not recorded which). The chain combines TRBV7-6 with TRBJ2-5; TRBD1 matches 8 bases. For the CDR3, the DNA is TGTGCCAGCAGCGGACGGACAGGGACCCAAGAGACCCAGTACTTC. Amino acids: CASSGRTGTQETQYF. The full variable domain, with the rest looked up from reference TRBV7-6 and TRBJ2-5, is GAGVSQSPRYKVTKRGQDVALRCDPISGHVSLYWYRQALGQGPEFLTYFNYEAQQDKSGLPNDRFSAERPEGSISTLTIQRTEQRDSAMYRCASSGRTGTQETQYFGPGTRLLVL.